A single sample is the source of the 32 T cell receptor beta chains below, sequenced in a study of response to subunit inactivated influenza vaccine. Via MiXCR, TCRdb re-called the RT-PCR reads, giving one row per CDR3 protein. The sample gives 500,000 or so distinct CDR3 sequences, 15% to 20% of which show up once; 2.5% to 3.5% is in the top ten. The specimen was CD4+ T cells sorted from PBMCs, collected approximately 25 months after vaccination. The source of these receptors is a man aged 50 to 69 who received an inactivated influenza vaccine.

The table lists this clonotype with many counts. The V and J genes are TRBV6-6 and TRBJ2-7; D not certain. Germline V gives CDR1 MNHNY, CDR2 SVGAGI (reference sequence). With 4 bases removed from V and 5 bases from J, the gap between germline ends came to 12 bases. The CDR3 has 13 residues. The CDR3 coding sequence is TGTGCCAGCAGTTCATCTTACGGCGACGAGCAGTACTTC. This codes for CASSSSYGDEQYF.

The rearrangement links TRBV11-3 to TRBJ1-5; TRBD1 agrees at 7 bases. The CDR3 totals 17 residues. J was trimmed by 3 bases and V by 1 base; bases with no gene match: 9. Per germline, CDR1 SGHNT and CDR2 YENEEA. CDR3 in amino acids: CASSLGQGDYINQPQHF. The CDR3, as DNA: TGTGCCAGCAGCTTAGGACAGGGAGATTATATCAATCAGCCCCAGCATTTT.

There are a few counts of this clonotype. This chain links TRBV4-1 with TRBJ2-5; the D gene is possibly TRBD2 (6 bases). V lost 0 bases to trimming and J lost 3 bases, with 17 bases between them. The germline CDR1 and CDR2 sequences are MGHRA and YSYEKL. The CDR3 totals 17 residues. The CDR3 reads CASSQDQQRTTKETQYF. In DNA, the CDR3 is TGCGCCAGCAGCCAAGATCAGCAGCGGACTACTAAAGAGACCCAGTACTTC.

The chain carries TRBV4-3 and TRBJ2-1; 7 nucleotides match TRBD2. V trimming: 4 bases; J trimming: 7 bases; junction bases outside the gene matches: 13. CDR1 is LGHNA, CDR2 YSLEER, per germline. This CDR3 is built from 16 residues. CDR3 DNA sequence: TGCGCCAGCAGCCTCAAATCTAGCGGTCTTCGGAATGAGCAGTTCTTC. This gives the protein CASSLKSSGLRNEQFF.

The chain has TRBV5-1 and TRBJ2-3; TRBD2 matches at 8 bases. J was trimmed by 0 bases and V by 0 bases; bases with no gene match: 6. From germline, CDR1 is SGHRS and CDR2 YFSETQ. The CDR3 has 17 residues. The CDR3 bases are TGCGCCAGCAGCTTGGCCCTACTAGCGGATAGCACAGATACGCAGTATTTT. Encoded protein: CASSLALLADSTDTQYF.

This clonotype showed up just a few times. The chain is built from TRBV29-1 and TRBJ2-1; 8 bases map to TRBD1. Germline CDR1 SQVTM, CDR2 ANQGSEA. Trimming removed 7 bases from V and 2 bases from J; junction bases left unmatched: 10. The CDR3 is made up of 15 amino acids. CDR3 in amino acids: CSAKARTGTYNEQFF. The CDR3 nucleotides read TGCAGCGCCAAAGCTCGGACAGGGACCTACAATGAGCAGTTCTTC.

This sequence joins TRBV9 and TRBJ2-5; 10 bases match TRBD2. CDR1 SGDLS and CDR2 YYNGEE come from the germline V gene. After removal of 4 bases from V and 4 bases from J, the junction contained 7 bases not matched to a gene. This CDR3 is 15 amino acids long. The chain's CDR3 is CASSPGTSVRETQYF. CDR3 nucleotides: TGTGCCAGCAGCCCTGGGACTAGCGTCCGAGAGACCCAGTACTTC.

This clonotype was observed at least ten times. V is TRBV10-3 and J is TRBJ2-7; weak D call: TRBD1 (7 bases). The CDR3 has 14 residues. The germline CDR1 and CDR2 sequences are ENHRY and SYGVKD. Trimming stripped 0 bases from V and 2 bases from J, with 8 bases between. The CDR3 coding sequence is TGTGCCATCAGTGAGTCCAGGGGGGCCTACGAGCAGTACTTC. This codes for CAISESRGAYEQYF.

The CDR3 here is CAAYGTNHEQYF. CDR3 in DNA: TGTGCCGCTTATGGCACGAACCACGAGCAGTACTTC. The chain links TRBV28 to TRBJ2-7, with no clear D. In germline, CDR1 is MDHEN, CDR2 SYDVKM. V was clipped by 11 bases and J by 5 bases, with 16 bases between them. This CDR3 contains 12 residues.

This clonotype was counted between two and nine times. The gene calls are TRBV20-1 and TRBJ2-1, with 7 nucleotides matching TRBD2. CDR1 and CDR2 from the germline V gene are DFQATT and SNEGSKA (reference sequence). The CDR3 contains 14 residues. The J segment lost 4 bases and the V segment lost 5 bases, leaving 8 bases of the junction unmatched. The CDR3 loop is CSAPSSGTYNEQFF. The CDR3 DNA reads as TGCAGTGCTCCCTCTAGCGGAACTTACAATGAGCAGTTCTTC.

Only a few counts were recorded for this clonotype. The CDR3 region has the DNA TGTGCCAGCAGCTTATTCCCCCGCTATGGCTACACCTTC. Encoded protein: CASSLFPRYGYTF. The J gene is TRBJ1-2, the V gene TRBV7-2; D gene ambiguous. V lost 2 bases and J 4 bases, leaving 8 bases between the germline ends. Looked up from germline, CDR1 is SGHTA and CDR2 is FQGNSA. The CDR3 contains 13 residues.

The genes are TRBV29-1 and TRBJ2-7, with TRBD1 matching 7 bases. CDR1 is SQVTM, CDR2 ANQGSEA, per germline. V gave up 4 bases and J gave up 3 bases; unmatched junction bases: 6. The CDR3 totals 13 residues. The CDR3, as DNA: TGCAGCGTTGCCCTAACAGGGGACTACGAGCAGTACTTC. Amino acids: CSVALTGDYEQYF.

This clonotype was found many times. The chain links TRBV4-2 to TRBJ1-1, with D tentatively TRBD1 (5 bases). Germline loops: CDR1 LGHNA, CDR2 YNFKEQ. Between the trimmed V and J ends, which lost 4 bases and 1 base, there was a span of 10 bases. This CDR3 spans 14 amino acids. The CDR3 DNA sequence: TGTGCCAGCAGCCCAGGGCCAGGGAACACTGAAGCTTTCTTT. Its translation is CASSPGPGNTEAFF.

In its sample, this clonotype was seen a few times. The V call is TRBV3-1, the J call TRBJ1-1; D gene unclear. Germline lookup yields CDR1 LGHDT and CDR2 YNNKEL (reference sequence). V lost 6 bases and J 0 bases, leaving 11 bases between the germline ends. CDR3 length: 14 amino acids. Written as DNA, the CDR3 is TGTGCCAGCAGACCGGGAGCTATGAACACTGAAGCTTTCTTT. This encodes CASRPGAMNTEAFF.

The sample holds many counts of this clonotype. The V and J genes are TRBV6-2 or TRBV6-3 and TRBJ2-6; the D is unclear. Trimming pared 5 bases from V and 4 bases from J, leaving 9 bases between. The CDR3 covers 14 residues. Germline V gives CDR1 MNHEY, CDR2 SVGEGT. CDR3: CASSKAAGANVLTF. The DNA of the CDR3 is TGTGCCAGCAGTAAGGCTGCCGGGGCCAACGTCCTGACTTTC.

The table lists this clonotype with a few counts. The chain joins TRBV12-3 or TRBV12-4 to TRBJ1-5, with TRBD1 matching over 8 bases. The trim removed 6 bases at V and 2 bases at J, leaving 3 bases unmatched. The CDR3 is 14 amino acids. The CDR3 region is CASSKTGGNQPQHF. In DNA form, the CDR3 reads TGTGCCAGCAGCAAGACAGGGGGCAATCAGCCCCAGCATTTT.

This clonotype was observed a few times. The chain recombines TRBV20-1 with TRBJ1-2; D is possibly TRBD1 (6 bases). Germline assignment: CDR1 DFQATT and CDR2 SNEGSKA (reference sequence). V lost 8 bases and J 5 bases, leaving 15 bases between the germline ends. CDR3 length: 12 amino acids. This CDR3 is CSRRQAHYGYTF. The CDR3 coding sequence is TGCAGTAGGAGACAGGCCCATTATGGCTACACCTTC.

The CDR3 nucleotides read TGTGCCAGCAGTTTCGGGGATAGGTCCTATAATTCACCCCTCCACTTT. Translating gives CASSFGDRSYNSPLHF. The chain combines TRBV28 with TRBJ1-6; D unclear. V lost 3 bases and J lost 1, with 10 bases in between. From germline, CDR1 is MDHEN and CDR2 SYDVKM. The CDR3 sequence is 16 residues long.

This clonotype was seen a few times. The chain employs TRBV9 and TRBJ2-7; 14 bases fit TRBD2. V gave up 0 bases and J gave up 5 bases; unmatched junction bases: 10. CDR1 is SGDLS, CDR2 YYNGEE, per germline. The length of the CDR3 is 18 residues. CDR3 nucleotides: TGTGCCAGCAGCGTAGAGGGTCGGGCGGGACTAGCGGGAGACGAGCAGTACTTC. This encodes CASSVEGRAGLAGDEQYF.

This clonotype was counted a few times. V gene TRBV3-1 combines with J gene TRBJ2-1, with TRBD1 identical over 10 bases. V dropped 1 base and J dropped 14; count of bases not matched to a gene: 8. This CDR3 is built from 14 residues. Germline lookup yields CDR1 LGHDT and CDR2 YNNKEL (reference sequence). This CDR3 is CASSQGHPGTGEFF. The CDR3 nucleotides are TGTGCCAGCAGCCAAGGCCACCCCGGGACAGGGGAGTTCTTC.

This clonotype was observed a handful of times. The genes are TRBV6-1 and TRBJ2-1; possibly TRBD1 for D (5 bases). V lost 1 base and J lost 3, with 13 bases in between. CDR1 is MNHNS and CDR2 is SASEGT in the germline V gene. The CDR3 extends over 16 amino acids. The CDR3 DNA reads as TGTGCCAGCAGTGAAGTTTCAGGGAACCACTACAATGAGCAGTTCTTC. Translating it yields CASSEVSGNHYNEQFF.

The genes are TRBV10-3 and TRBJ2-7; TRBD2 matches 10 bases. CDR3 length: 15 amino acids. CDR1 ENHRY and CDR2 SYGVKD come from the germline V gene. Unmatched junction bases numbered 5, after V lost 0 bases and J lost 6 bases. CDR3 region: CAISESGTSGTEQYF. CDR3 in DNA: TGTGCCATCAGTGAGTCAGGTACTAGCGGGACCGAGCAGTACTTC.

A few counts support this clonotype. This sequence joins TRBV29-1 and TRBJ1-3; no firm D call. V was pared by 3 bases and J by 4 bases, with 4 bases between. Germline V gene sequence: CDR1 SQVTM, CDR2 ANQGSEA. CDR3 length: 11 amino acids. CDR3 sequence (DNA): TGCAGCGTTGATCGGGGAAACACCATATATTTT. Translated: CSVDRGNTIYF.

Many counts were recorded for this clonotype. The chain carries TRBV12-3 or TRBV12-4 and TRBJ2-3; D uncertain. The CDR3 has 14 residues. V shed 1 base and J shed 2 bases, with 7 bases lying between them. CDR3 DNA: TGTGCCAGCAGTTTAGATACACCCACAGATACGCAGTATTTT. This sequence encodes CASSLDTPTDTQYF.

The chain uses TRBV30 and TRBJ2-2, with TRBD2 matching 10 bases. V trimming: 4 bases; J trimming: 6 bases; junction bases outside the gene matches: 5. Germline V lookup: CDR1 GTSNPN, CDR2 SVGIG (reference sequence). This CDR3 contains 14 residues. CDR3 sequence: CAWNGLAVPGELFF. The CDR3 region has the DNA TGTGCCTGGAACGGACTAGCGGTCCCCGGGGAGCTGTTTTTT.

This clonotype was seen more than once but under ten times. The CDR3 sequence: CASSFTSFLYEQYF. The CDR3, as DNA: TGTGCCAGCAGCTTCACTAGCTTCCTCTACGAGCAGTACTTC. The chain has TRBV7-2 and TRBJ2-7, with D perhaps TRBD2 (6 bases). This CDR3 comprises 14 residues. Trimming removed 3 bases from V and 3 bases from J, with 12 bases in between. Germline CDR1 is SGHTA and CDR2 is FQGNSA.

The CDR3 DNA reads TGTGCCAGCAGCCAAGATCCACAGTCCTACGAGCAGTACTTC. The encoded protein is CASSQDPQSYEQYF. The chain employs TRBV4-2 and TRBJ2-7; no reliable D call. Germline V gives CDR1 LGHNA, CDR2 YNFKEQ. The CDR3 spans 14 residues. Trimming removed 0 bases at V and 1 base at J, with 7 bases between.

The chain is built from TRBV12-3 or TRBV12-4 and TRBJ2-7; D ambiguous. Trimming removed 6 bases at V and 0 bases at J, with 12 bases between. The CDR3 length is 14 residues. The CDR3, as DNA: TGTGCCAGCAGACTTTCCGAGAGCTCCTACGAGCAGTACTTC. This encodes CASRLSESSYEQYF.

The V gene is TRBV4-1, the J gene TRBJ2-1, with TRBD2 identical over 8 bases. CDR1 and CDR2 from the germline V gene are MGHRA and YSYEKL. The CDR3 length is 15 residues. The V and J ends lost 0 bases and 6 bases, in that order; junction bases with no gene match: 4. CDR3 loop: CASSQDLRGANEQFF. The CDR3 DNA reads TGCGCCAGCAGCCAAGATCTGCGGGGGGCCAATGAGCAGTTCTTC.

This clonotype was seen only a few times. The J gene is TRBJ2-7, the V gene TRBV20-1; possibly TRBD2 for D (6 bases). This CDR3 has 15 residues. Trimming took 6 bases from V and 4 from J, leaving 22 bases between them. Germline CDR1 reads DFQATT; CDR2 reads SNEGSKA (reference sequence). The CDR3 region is CSALPVTREAYEQYF. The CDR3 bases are TGCAGTGCCCTTCCAGTAACCAGGGAGGCTTACGAGCAGTACTTC.

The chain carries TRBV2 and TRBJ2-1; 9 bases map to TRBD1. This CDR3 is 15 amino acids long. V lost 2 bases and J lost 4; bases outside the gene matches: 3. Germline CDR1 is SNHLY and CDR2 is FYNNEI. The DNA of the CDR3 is TGTGCCAGCAGTGAAAACAGGGGGCCGTACAATGAGCAGTTCTTC. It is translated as CASSENRGPYNEQFF. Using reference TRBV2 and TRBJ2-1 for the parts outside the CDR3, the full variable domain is EPEVTQTPSHQVTQMGQEVILRCVPISNHLYFYWYRQILGQKVEFLVSFYNNEISEKSEIFDDQFSVERPDGSNFTLKIRSTKLEDSAMYFCASSENRGPYNEQFFGPGTRLTVL.

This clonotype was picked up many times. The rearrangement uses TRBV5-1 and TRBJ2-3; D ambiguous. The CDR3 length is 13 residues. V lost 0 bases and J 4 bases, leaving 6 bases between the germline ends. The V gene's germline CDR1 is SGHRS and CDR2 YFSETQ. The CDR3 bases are TGCGCCAGCAGCTTGGTCAGGTCAGATACGCAGTATTTT. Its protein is CASSLVRSDTQYF.